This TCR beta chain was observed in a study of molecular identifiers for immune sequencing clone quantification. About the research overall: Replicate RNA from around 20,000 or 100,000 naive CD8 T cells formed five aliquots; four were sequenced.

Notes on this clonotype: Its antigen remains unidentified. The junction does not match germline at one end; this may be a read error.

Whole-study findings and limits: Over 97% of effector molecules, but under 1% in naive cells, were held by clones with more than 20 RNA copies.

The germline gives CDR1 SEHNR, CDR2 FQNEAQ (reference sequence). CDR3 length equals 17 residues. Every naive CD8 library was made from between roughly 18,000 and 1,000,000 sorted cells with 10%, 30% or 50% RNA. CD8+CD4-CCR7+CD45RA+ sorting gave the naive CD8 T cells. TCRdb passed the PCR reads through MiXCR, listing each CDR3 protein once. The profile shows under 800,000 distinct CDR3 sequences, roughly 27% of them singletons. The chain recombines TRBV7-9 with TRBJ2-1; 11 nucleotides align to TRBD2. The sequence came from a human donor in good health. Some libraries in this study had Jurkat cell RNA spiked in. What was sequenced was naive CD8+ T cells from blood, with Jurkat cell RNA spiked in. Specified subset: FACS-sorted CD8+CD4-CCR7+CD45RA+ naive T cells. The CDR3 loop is CASSLGLAGSSYNAQFF. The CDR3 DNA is TGTGCCAGCAGCTTAGGACTAGCGGGGAGCTCCTACAATGCGCAGTTCTTC.